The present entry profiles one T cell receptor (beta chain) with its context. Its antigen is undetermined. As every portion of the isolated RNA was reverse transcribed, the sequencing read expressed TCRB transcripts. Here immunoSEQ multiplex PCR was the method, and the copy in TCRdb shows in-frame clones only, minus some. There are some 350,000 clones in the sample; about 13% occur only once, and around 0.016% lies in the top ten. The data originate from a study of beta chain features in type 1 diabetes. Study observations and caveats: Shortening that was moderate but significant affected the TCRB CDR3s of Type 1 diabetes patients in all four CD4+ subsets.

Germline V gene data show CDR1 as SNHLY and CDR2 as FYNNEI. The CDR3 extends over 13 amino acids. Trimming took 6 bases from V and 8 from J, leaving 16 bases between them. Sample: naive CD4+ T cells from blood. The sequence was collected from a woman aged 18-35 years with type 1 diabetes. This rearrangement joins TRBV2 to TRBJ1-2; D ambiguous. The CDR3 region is CASRGGGTGGYTF. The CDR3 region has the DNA TGTGCCAGCAGGGGAGGAGGAACGGGGGGCTACACCTTC.